The 17 T cell receptor beta chains below come from one sample, sequenced in a study of T-cell memory formation after mild COVID-19. TCRdb re-called the 5' RACE reads with MiXCR, one entry per CDR3 protein. This repertoire shows some 330,000 distinct CDR3 sequences, 21% found once; its top ten account for under 15%. Sequenced material: PBMCs or a T cell subset sorted from them (not recorded which). All receptors come from an adult woman who had mild COVID-19 (a few samples of this study predate the infection). Cell type and time point are not known.

This clonotype occurred a few times. CDR3 sequence: CASSSHKNTEAFF. CDR3 nucleotides: TGTGCCAGCAGCTCGCACAAGAACACTGAAGCTTTCTTT. The J gene is TRBJ1-1, the V gene TRBV9; D uncertain. CDR1 is SGDLS, CDR2 YYNGEE, per germline. The CDR3 runs 13 residues. V lost 4 bases and J 1 base, leaving 8 bases between the germline ends.

This clonotype turned up a few times. This sequence joins TRBV9 and TRBJ2-1; 9 nucleotides line up with TRBD2. The CDR3 has 15 amino acids. V dropped 1 base and J dropped 5; count of bases not matched to a gene: 4. Germline V gene sequence: CDR1 SGDLS, CDR2 YYNGEE. CDR3 in amino acids: CASSVNLAGNNEQFF. The CDR3 DNA follows: TGTGCCAGCAGCGTAAACCTAGCGGGGAACAATGAGCAGTTCTTC.

The sample holds a few counts of this clonotype. V gene TRBV19 combines with J gene TRBJ2-7; 12 bases map to TRBD2. In germline, CDR1 is LNHDA, CDR2 SQIVND (reference sequence). The CDR3 is 15 amino acids. J lost 3 bases, V lost 1 base, and 1 base had no gene match. CDR3: CASSIGTSGDYEQYF. DNA of the CDR3: TGTGCCAGTAGTATAGGGACTAGCGGGGACTACGAGCAGTACTTC.

This clonotype was picked up a small number of times. This chain connects TRBV18 to TRBJ1-3; D remains unclear. Trimming pared 0 bases from V and 0 bases from J, leaving 9 bases between. The CDR3 is 16 residues long. Per the germline V gene, CDR1 is KGHSH and CDR2 is LQKENI. The CDR3 protein is CASSPPTASSGNTIYF. DNA for the CDR3: TGTGCCAGCTCACCACCGACGGCAAGCTCTGGAAACACCATATATTTT.

This clonotype was recorded a few times. V gene TRBV4-1 combines with J gene TRBJ2-7; D is undetermined. Trimming removed 3 bases from V and 1 base from J, with 7 bases in between. Looked up from germline, CDR1 is MGHRA and CDR2 is YSYEKL. The CDR3 is 13 residues long. CDR3 nucleotide sequence: TGCGCCAGCAGCCACGGGCGGTCCTACGAGCAGTACTTC. It encodes CASSHGRSYEQYF.

This clonotype was detected only a few times. The chain recombines TRBV7-9 with TRBJ2-5; 8 bases fit TRBD2. CDR3 size: 16 residues. CDR1 and CDR2 (germline): SEHNR, FQNEAQ (reference sequence). Trimming cost V 2 bases and J 8 bases; bases outside gene matches: 13. CDR3: CASSLTSGGAGETQYF. CDR3 in DNA: TGTGCCAGCAGCTTAACATCCGGGGGGGCCGGAGAAACCCAGTACTTC.

This clonotype turned up a few times. The V gene is TRBV7-8, the J gene TRBJ1-1; D perhaps matches TRBD1 (5 bases). The CDR3 is made up of 15 amino acids. Trimming left V 5 bases short and J 7 bases short, with 20 bases between. CDR1 is SGHVS and CDR2 is FQNEAQ in the germline V gene. The CDR3 sequence is CASSPDRVRGSEAFF. The CDR3 DNA follows: TGTGCCAGCAGCCCTGATCGGGTAAGGGGAAGTGAAGCTTTCTTT. The full variable domain, its missing parts supplied by reference TRBV7-8 and TRBJ1-1, is GAGVSQSPRYKVAKRGQDVALRCDPISGHVSLFWYQQALGQGPEFLTYFQNEAQLDKSGLPSDRFFAERPEGSVSTLKIQRTQQEDSAVYLCASSPDRVRGSEAFFGQGTRLTVV.

This clonotype has only a few counts. The chain employs TRBV6-5 and TRBJ2-6, with a tentative D call TRBD2 (6 bases). Trimming left V 0 bases short and J 0 bases short, with 15 bases between. This CDR3 is 19 amino acids long. Germline assignment: CDR1 MNHEY and CDR2 SVGAGI. The CDR3 is CASSYSGLFESSGANVLTF. The CDR3 DNA reads TGTGCCAGCAGTTACTCGGGACTCTTCGAGAGCTCTGGGGCCAACGTCCTGACTTTC.

This clonotype was observed a handful of times. This chain uses TRBV4-1 with TRBJ2-1; the D gene could be TRBD1 or TRBD2 (5 bases each). The CDR3 totals 18 residues. V was shortened by 4 bases and J by 5 bases, with 24 bases between the two germline ends. The germline V gene encodes CDR1 MGHRA and CDR2 YSYEKL. The CDR3 sequence: CASSLRVSGPLVHNEQFF. CDR3 bases: TGCGCCAGCAGCCTTCGGGTTTCGGGGCCCTTAGTCCACAATGAGCAGTTCTTC.

The chain links TRBV3-1 to TRBJ2-7, with a tentative D call TRBD2 (5 bases). This CDR3 is 15 amino acids long. The germline V and J ends were trimmed by 0 bases and 2 bases, with 11 bases remaining between them. Germline-derived CDR1 and CDR2 are LGHDT and YNNKEL (reference sequence). The CDR3 region is CASSQDRRAAYEQYF. In nucleotides, the CDR3 is TGTGCCAGCAGCCAAGATAGGCGGGCCGCCTACGAGCAGTACTTC.

The genes are TRBV29-1 and TRBJ1-1, with D hard to call. Germline CDR1 and CDR2: SQVTM and ANQGSEA. Trimming took 2 bases from V and 5 from J, leaving 12 bases between them. The CDR3 contains 13 residues. The CDR3: CSVELSKKTEAFF. The CDR3 bases are TGCAGCGTTGAACTCTCAAAGAAGACTGAAGCTTTCTTT.

The rearrangement joins TRBV18 to TRBJ1-1, with unresolved D. Germline CDR1 KGHSH, CDR2 LQKENI. The CDR3 totals 15 residues. The V end lost 4 bases, the J end lost 4 bases, and 16 bases lay between the germline ends. CDR3 in amino acids: CASSLTGEGGTEAFF. In nucleotides, the CDR3 is TGTGCCAGCTCACTTACTGGCGAGGGCGGCACTGAAGCTTTCTTT. The full variable domain, rest sourced from reference TRBV18 and TRBJ1-1, is NAGVMQNPRHLVRRRGQEARLRCSPMKGHSHVYWYRQLPEEGLKFMVYLQKENIIDESGMPKERFSAEFPKEGPSILRIQQVVRGDSAAYFCASSLTGEGGTEAFFGQGTRLTVV.

The genes are TRBV4-3 and TRBJ2-2; TRBD2 agrees at 11 bases. This CDR3 region has 15 residues. V shed 4 bases and J 5 bases; nucleotides not matched to a gene: 3. Germline V CDR1 and CDR2: LGHNA, YSLEER. The CDR3 nucleotides are TGCGCCAGCAGCCCGGGACTAGCGGAAACCGGGGAGCTGTTTTTT. It encodes CASSPGLAETGELFF.

The rearrangement uses TRBV10-3 and TRBJ2-1; 9 bases map to TRBD1. Germline V CDR1 and CDR2: ENHRY, SYGVKD. This CDR3 spans 16 amino acids. V lost 3 bases and J lost 4; bases outside the gene matches: 7. CDR3 region: CAISDPDRGFYNEQFF. The CDR3 nucleotides are TGTGCCATCAGTGACCCGGACAGGGGATTTTACAATGAGCAGTTCTTC.

This clonotype was recorded a few times. The chain links TRBV7-2 to TRBJ2-1; D gene unclear. Germline CDR1 and CDR2: SGHTA and FQGNSA. The CDR3 covers 15 residues. Between the trimmed V and J ends, which lost 6 bases and 5 bases, there was a span of 17 bases. This CDR3 reads CASSHIPWADNEQFF. CDR3 bases: TGTGCCAGCAGTCATATTCCCTGGGCTGACAATGAGCAGTTCTTC.

The chain joins TRBV9 to TRBJ2-7; D assignment may be TRBD1 or TRBD2 (5 bases each). Germline-derived CDR1 and CDR2 are SGDLS and YYNGEE. Trimming took 4 bases from V and 4 from J, leaving 18 bases between them. The CDR3 length is 15 residues. The CDR3 nucleotides read TGTGCCAGCAGCATCGGGACGGGAACTGGGTACGAGCAGTACTTC. Translating it yields CASSIGTGTGYEQYF.

V and J are TRBV7-3 and TRBJ2-5, with 11 bases lining up with TRBD2. The CDR3 loop spans 15 amino acids. Per germline, CDR1 SGHTA and CDR2 FQGTGA. Trimming took 5 bases from V and 5 from J; bases not matched to a gene: 7. The chain's CDR3 is CASSPLAGGRETQYF. The CDR3 coding sequence is TGTGCCAGCAGCCCATTAGCGGGAGGGCGGGAGACCCAGTACTTC.